The source of this TCR beta chain is a study of T cell responses to AZD1222 COVID-19 vaccine. Findings and caveats of the study: The sample set comprised mostly white British donors with more females, and clonal diversity was possibly underestimated. Vaccine-associated CD4 TCRs ranged over spike, dominating at 160-218 and 743-854.

The protocol was immunoSEQ multiplex PCR, while the TCRdb copy is restricted to in-frame clones and leaves out a portion. The sample carries about 120,000 clones, around 93% recorded once. Samples with a second dose at about 4 or about 12 weeks were pooled together. As to this clone: Its cognate antigen is unknown.

This clonotype was obtained from an adult who received the AZD1222 COVID-19 vaccine. The specimen comprised peripheral blood, sampled 28 days after the second AZD1222 dose.

The CDR3 sequence is CASTQGLAGGPNEQFF. CDR3 coding DNA: TGTGCCAGTACCCAAGGACTAGCGGGGGGGCCGAACGAGCAGTTCTTC. This sequence joins TRBV19 and TRBJ2-1, with TRBD2 matching over 15 bases. There are 16 residues in the CDR3. Trimming removed 7 bases from V and 10 bases from J; junction bases left unmatched: 11. Germline V lookup: CDR1 LNHDA, CDR2 SQIVND (reference sequence).